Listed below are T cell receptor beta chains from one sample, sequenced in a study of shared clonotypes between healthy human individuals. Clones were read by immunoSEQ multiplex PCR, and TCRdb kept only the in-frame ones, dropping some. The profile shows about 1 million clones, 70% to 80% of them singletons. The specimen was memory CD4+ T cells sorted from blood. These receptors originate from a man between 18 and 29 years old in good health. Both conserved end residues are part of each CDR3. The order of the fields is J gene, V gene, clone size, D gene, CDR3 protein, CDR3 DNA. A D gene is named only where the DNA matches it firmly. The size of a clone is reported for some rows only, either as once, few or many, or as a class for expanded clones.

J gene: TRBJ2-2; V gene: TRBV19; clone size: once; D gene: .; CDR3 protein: CASKTLTGGTGELFF; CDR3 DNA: TGTGCCAGTAAAACCCTGACAGGCGGTACCGGGGAGCTGTTTTTT
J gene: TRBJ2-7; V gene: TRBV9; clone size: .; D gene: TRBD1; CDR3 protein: CASSASTGASGIYEQYF; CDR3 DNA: TGTGCCAGCAGCGCTTCGACAGGGGCCAGCGGTATCTACGAGCAGTACTTC
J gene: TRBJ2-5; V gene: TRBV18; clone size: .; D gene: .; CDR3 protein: CASSLAQNGETQYF; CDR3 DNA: TGTGCCAGCTCTCTCGCCCAGAATGGAGAGACCCAGTACTTC
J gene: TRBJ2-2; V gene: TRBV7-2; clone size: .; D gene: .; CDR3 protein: CASSLATGFTGELFF; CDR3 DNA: TGTGCCAGCAGCTTAGCTACAGGGTTTACCGGGGAGCTGTTTTTT
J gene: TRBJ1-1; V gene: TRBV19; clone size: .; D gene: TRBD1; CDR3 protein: CACRQGLSGTEAFF; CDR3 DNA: TGTGCCTGCCGACAGGGACTCAGTGGGACTGAAGCTTTCTTT
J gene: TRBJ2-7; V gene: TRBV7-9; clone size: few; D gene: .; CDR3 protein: CASSLEGSSYEQYF; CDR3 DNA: TGTGCCAGCAGCTTGGAGGGTTCCTCCTACGAGCAGTACTTC
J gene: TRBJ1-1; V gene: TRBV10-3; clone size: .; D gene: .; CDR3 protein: CAISDPVRGTEAFF; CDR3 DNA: TGTGCCATCAGTGACCCCGTAAGGGGCACTGAAGCTTTCTTT
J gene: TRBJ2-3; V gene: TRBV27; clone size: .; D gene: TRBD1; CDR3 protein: CASSLTGGGTDTQYF; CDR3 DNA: TGTGCCAGCAGTCTTACAGGGGGCGGGACAGATACGCAGTATTTT
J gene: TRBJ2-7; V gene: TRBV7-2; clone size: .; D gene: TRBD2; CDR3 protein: CASSLGGGGAGEQYF; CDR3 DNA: TGTGCCAGCAGCTTAGGCGGCGGGGGGGCCGGCGAGCAGTACTTC
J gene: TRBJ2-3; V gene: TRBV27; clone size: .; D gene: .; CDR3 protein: CASSFVGASSTDTQYF; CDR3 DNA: TGTGCCAGCAGTTTCGTAGGGGCTTCCAGCACAGATACGCAGTATTTT
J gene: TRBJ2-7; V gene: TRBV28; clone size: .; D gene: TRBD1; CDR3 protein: CASGLQGVDEQYF; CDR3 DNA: TGTGCCAGCGGACTACAGGGGGTGGACGAGCAGTACTTC
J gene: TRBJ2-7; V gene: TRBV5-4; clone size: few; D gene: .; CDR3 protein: CASSLGAYEQYF; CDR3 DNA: TGTGCCAGCAGCTTGGGAGCCTACGAGCAGTACTTC
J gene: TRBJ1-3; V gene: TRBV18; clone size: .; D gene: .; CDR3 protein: CASSPRVTTGGNTIYF; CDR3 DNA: TGTGCCAGCTCACCGAGGGTAACGACGGGTGGAAACACCATATATTTT
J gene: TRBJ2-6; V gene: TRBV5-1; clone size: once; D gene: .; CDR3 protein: CASSLVQGPISGANVLTF; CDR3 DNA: TGCGCCAGCAGCTTGGTCCAGGGCCCTATCTCTGGGGCCAACGTCCTGACTTTC
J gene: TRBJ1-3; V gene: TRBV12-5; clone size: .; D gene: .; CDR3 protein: CASGLNSGNTIYF; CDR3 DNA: TGTGCTAGTGGTTTGAACTCTGGAAACACCATATATTTT
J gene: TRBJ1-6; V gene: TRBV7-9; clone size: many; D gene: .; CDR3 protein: CASSLVGVGNSPLHF; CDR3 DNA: TGTGCCAGCAGCTTAGTCGGGGTGGGGAATTCACCCCTCCACTTT
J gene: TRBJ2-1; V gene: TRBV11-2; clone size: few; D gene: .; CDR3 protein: CASSLVSEQFF; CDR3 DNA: TGTGCCAGCAGCTTAGTTAGTGAGCAGTTCTTC
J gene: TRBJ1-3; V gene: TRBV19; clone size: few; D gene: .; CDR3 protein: CASKSLGGGKGNTIYF; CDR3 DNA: TGTGCCAGTAAGTCCCTTGGAGGAGGGAAAGGAAACACCATATATTTT
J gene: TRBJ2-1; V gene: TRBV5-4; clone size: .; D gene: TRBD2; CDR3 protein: CASSRWDYSYNEQFF; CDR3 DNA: TGTGCCAGCAGTCGATGGGACTACTCCTACAATGAGCAGTTCTTC
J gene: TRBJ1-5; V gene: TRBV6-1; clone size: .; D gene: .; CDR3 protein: CASSEGAGRQPQHF; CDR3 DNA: TGTGCCAGCAGTGAAGGGGCAGGGCGGCAGCCCCAGCATTTT
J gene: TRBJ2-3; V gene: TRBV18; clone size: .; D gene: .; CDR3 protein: CATKGTRSTDTQYF; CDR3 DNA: TGTGCCACAAAAGGGACTCGTAGCACAGATACGCAGTATTTT
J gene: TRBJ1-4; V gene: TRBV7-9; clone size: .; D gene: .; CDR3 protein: CASSPAGEKLFF; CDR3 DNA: TGTGCCAGCAGCCCCGCCGGTGAAAAACTGTTTTTT
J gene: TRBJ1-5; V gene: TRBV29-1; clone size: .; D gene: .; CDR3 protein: CSVPGPGSNQPQHF; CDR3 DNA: TGCAGCGTCCCGGGACCCGGTAGCAATCAGCCCCAGCATTTT
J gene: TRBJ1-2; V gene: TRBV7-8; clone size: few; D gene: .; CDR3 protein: CASSLGGGKNYGYTF; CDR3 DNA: TGTGCCAGCAGCTTAGGAGGGGGGAAAAACTATGGCTACACCTTC
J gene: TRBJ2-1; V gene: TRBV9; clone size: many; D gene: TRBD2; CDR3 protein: CASSPGLAGVYEQFF; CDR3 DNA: TGTGCCAGCAGCCCGGGACTAGCGGGAGTATATGAGCAGTTCTTC
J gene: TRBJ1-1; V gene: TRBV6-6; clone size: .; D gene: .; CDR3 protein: CASSYSTENTEAFF; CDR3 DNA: TGTGCCAGCAGTTACTCGACAGAGAACACTGAAGCTTTCTTT
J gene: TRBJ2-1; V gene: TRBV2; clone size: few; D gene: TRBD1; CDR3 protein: CASSEGTGRNEQFF; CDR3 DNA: TGTGCCAGCAGTGAGGGGACAGGGAGAAATGAGCAGTTCTTC
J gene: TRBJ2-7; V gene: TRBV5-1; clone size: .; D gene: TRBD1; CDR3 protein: CASSSGQGSAYEQYF; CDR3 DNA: TGCGCCAGCAGCTCGGGACAGGGGTCCGCCTACGAGCAGTACTTC
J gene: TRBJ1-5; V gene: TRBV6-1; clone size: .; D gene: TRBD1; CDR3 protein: CASSDRTGVGNQPQHF; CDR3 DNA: TGTGCCAGCAGTGACCGGACAGGGGTCGGCAATCAGCCCCAGCATTTT
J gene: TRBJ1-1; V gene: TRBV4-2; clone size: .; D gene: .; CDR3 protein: CASSQEARGGRDTEAFF; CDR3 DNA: TGTGCCAGCAGCCAAGAAGCCCGGGGAGGGAGGGACACTGAAGCTTTCTTT
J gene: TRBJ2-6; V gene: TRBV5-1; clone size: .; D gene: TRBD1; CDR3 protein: CASGGQGSGANVLTF; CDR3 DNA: TGCGCCAGCGGGGGACAGGGGTCAGGGGCCAACGTCCTGACTTTC
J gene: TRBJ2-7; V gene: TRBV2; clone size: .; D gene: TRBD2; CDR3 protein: CASSERASGRNEQYF; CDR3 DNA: TGTGCCAGCAGTGAAAGAGCTAGCGGGAGGAACGAGCAGTACTTC